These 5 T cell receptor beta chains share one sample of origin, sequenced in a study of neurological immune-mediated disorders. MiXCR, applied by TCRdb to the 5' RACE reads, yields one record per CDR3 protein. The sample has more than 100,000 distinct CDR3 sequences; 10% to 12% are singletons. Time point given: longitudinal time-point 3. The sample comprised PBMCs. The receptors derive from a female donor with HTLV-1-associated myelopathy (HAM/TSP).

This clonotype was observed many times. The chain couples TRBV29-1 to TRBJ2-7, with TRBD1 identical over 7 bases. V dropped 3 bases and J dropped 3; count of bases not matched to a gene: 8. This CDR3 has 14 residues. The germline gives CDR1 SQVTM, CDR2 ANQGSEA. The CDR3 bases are TGCAGCGTTGATGTTGGGACAGACGTCTACGAGCAGTACTTC. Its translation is CSVDVGTDVYEQYF.

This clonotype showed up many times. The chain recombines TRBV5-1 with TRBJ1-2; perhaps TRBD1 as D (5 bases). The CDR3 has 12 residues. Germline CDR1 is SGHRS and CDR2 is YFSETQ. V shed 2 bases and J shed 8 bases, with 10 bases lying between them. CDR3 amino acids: CASSFGAWGYTF. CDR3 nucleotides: TGCGCCAGCAGCTTCGGGGCGTGGGGCTACACCTTC.

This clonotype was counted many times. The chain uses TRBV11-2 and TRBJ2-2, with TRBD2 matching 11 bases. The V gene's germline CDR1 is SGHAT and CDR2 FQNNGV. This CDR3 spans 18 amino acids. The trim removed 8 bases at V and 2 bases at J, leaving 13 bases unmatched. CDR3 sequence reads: CASSPRRTSGGNTGELFF. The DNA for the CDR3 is TGTGCCAGCTCCCCAAGGAGAACTAGCGGGGGTAACACCGGGGAGCTGTTTTTT.

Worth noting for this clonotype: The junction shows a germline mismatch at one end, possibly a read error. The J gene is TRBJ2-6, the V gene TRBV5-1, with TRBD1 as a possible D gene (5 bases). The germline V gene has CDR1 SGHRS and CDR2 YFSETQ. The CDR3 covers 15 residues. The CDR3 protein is CACRLLGPGANVLTF. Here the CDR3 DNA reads TGCGCCTGCAGATTGTTGGGGCCTGGGGCCAACGTCCTGACTTTC.

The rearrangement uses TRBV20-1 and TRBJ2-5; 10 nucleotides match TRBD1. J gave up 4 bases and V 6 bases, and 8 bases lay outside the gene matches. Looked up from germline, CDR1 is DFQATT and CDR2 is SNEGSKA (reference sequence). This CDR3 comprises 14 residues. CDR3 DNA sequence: TGCAGTGCGGGGTGGACAGGGGGGGTAGAGACCCAGTACTTC. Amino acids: CSAGWTGGVETQYF.